This T cell receptor beta chain was identified during a study of blood T cell repertoires in COVID-19. About the study: Sources were T cells, B-cell-depleted T cells, or PBMCs; the material itself was cDNA or gDNA.

This CDR3 spans 14 amino acids. The germline CDR1 and CDR2 sequences are MGHDK and SYGVNS. V was pared by 6 bases and J by 8 bases, with 14 bases between. Clones were read by immunoSEQ multiplex PCR, and TCRdb kept only the in-frame ones, dropping some. The data hold approximately 300,000 clones, with roughly 86% observed a single time. This chain connects TRBV25-1 to TRBJ1-6; D may be TRBD1 (5 bases). This clonotype was sampled from a woman in her twenties or thirties with COVID-19, enrolled during active disease. Material: peripheral blood. The CDR3 coding sequence is TGTGCCAGCAGGGCGGGGGGGGAATATTCACCCCTCCACTTT. As protein: CASRAGGEYSPLHF. The variable domain in full, with the rest retrieved from reference TRBV25-1 and TRBJ1-6, is EADIYQTPRYLVIGTGKKITLECSQTMGHDKMYWYQQDPGMELHLIHYSYGVNSTEKGDLSSESTVSRIRTEHFPLTLESARPSHTSQYLCASRAGGEYSPLHFGNGTRLTVT.